The rows below give T cell receptor beta chains drawn from one sample of a study of tumor-infiltrating lymphocytes in localized non-small cell lung cancer. This table comes from immunoSEQ multiplex PCR, and its TCRdb copy is limited to in-frame clones, with some not included. Of 25,000 to 30,000 clones in the sample, over 75% were seen once. Source material: lung tumor tissue. These receptors were collected from a human donor with non-small cell lung cancer. CDR3s include the opening cysteine and the closing phenylalanine or tryptophan. The order of the fields is J gene, CDR3 length, V gene, clone size, D gene, CDR3 DNA, CDR3 protein. The D gene is left open where the match is weak. A row's size may be missing; if present it is once, few, many or a size class.

J gene: TRBJ1-2
CDR3 length: 13
V gene: TRBV7-9
clone size: .
D gene: .
CDR3 DNA: TGTGCCAGCAGCAACAACCAGGGTAGTGGCTACACCTTC
CDR3 protein: CASSNNQGSGYTF

J gene: TRBJ1-4
CDR3 length: 15
V gene: TRBV5-1
clone size: .
D gene: .
CDR3 DNA: TGCGCCAGCAGCTTGAACAGGGCGGGTAATGAAAAACTGTTTTTT
CDR3 protein: CASSLNRAGNEKLFF

J gene: TRBJ1-2
CDR3 length: 15
V gene: TRBV5-8
clone size: .
D gene: .
CDR3 DNA: TGTGCCAGCAGCGAAGGGACCACTCGGGGCTATGGCTACACCTTC
CDR3 protein: CASSEGTTRGYGYTF

J gene: TRBJ1-5
CDR3 length: 16
V gene: TRBV6-1
clone size: .
D gene: .
CDR3 DNA: TGTGCCAGCAGTGAATACGCGACGGCCCACAATCAGCCCCAGCATTTT
CDR3 protein: CASSEYATAHNQPQHF

J gene: TRBJ1-2
CDR3 length: 13
V gene: TRBV18
clone size: .
D gene: .
CDR3 DNA: TGTGCCAGCTCACCACGGCAGAACTATGGCTACACCTTC
CDR3 protein: CASSPRQNYGYTF

J gene: TRBJ1-2
CDR3 length: 14
V gene: TRBV7-8
clone size: .
D gene: .
CDR3 DNA: TGTGCCAGCAGCTTAGGAGCAGGGAGCTATGGCTACACCTTC
CDR3 protein: CASSLGAGSYGYTF

J gene: TRBJ2-3
CDR3 length: 15
V gene: TRBV28
clone size: .
D gene: TRBD2
CDR3 DNA: TGTGCCAGCAGCCAGACTAGCGGGGGCACAGATACGCAGTATTTT
CDR3 protein: CASSQTSGGTDTQYF

J gene: TRBJ1-5
CDR3 length: 13
V gene: TRBV21-1
clone size: few
D gene: .
CDR3 DNA: TGTGCCAGCAGCCCCCGGGTTTCAATGCCCCAGCATTTT
CDR3 protein: CASSPRVSMPQHF

J gene: TRBJ1-5
CDR3 length: 15
V gene: TRBV5-8
clone size: .
D gene: .
CDR3 DNA: TGTGCCAGCAGCCCGGGGGTTGAGGGCAATCAGCCCCAGCATTTT
CDR3 protein: CASSPGVEGNQPQHF

J gene: TRBJ1-1
CDR3 length: 13
V gene: TRBV10-3
clone size: .
D gene: TRBD1
CDR3 DNA: TGTGCCATCACTCAACAGGGGGGCAGTGAAGCTTTCTTT
CDR3 protein: CAITQQGGSEAFF

J gene: TRBJ2-5
CDR3 length: 14
V gene: TRBV15
clone size: .
D gene: .
CDR3 DNA: TGTGCCACCAGTAGGGACCTGAGGATGGAGACCCAGTACTTC
CDR3 protein: CATSRDLRMETQYF

J gene: TRBJ1-5
CDR3 length: 15
V gene: TRBV18
clone size: .
D gene: .
CDR3 DNA: TGTGCCAGCTCCCACAATACGAATAGCAATCAGCCCCAGCATTTT
CDR3 protein: CASSHNTNSNQPQHF

J gene: TRBJ2-3
CDR3 length: 15
V gene: TRBV4-3
clone size: .
D gene: .
CDR3 DNA: TGCGCCAGCAGCAAAACTAGCTTCGGCACAGATACGCAGTATTTT
CDR3 protein: CASSKTSFGTDTQYF

J gene: TRBJ1-1
CDR3 length: 15
V gene: TRBV19
clone size: .
D gene: .
CDR3 DNA: TGTGCCAGTAGTCCGGGGGCGGGCGGGAACACTGAAGCTTTCTTT
CDR3 protein: CASSPGAGGNTEAFF

J gene: TRBJ2-7
CDR3 length: 15
V gene: TRBV4-3
clone size: .
D gene: TRBD1
CDR3 DNA: TGCGCCAGCAGCCAAGTCCAGGGGGCCTCCTACGAGCAGTACTTC
CDR3 protein: CASSQVQGASYEQYF

J gene: TRBJ1-4
CDR3 length: 16
V gene: TRBV5-4
clone size: .
D gene: TRBD1
CDR3 DNA: TGTGCCAGCAGCGTCGGACAGGGAAGGTTAAATGAAAAACTGTTTTTT
CDR3 protein: CASSVGQGRLNEKLFF

J gene: TRBJ2-7
CDR3 length: 15
V gene: TRBV7-2
clone size: .
D gene: .
CDR3 DNA: TGTGCCAGCAGCTTAGGTCCGGGGGCAGGCCACGAGCAGTACTTC
CDR3 protein: CASSLGPGAGHEQYF

J gene: TRBJ2-7
CDR3 length: 12
V gene: TRBV5-5
clone size: once
D gene: .
CDR3 DNA: TGTGCCAGCAGCTTACCCCCGACCGAGCAGTACTTC
CDR3 protein: CASSLPPTEQYF

J gene: TRBJ1-5
CDR3 length: 13
V gene: TRBV2
clone size: .
D gene: .
CDR3 DNA: TGTGCCAGCAGTGTTACGGTCCCTGGGCCCCAGCATTTT
CDR3 protein: CASSVTVPGPQHF

J gene: TRBJ2-7
CDR3 length: 14
V gene: TRBV30
clone size: .
D gene: TRBD2
CDR3 DNA: TGTGCCTGGAGTGGGGGACTAGCAAAGGGCGAGCAGTACTTC
CDR3 protein: CAWSGGLAKGEQYF

J gene: TRBJ2-2
CDR3 length: 12
V gene: TRBV29-1
clone size: .
D gene: .
CDR3 DNA: TGCAGCGTTGTCGAGGGGGCCGGGGAGCTGTTTTTT
CDR3 protein: CSVVEGAGELFF

J gene: TRBJ2-3
CDR3 length: 15
V gene: TRBV2
clone size: .
D gene: .
CDR3 DNA: TGTGCCAGCAGCCGAGAGGGGGGCCGCACAGATACGCAGTATTTT
CDR3 protein: CASSREGGRTDTQYF

J gene: TRBJ2-6
CDR3 length: 14
V gene: TRBV29-1
clone size: .
D gene: .
CDR3 DNA: TGCAGCGTTCCGGTGTTAAACGGGGCCAACGTCCTGACTTTC
CDR3 protein: CSVPVLNGANVLTF

J gene: TRBJ1-1
CDR3 length: 13
V gene: TRBV9
clone size: .
D gene: .
CDR3 DNA: TGTGCCAGCAGCGTAGGCCCGGACACTGAAGCTTTCTTT
CDR3 protein: CASSVGPDTEAFF

J gene: TRBJ1-3
CDR3 length: 13
V gene: TRBV30
clone size: .
D gene: .
CDR3 DNA: TGTGCCTGGAGTGTACGGTCTGGAAACACCATATATTTT
CDR3 protein: CAWSVRSGNTIYF

J gene: TRBJ1-4
CDR3 length: 15
V gene: TRBV7-8
clone size: .
D gene: .
CDR3 DNA: TGTGCCAGCAGCTTAGGGACATCAACTAATGAAAAACTGTTTTTT
CDR3 protein: CASSLGTSTNEKLFF

J gene: TRBJ2-1
CDR3 length: 14
V gene: TRBV19
clone size: .
D gene: TRBD1
CDR3 DNA: TGTGCCAGTGAAGGGGGCCGCTCCTACAATGAGCAGTTCTTC
CDR3 protein: CASEGGRSYNEQFF

J gene: TRBJ1-1
CDR3 length: 12
V gene: TRBV7-3
clone size: .
D gene: .
CDR3 DNA: TGTGCCAGCAGCTTAAGGGGCAGGGCTCCGCACTTT
CDR3 protein: CASSLRGRAPHF

J gene: TRBJ2-3
CDR3 length: 13
V gene: TRBV10-3
clone size: .
D gene: .
CDR3 DNA: TGTGCCGCCCAGGGGATACGGGCAGATACGCAGTATTTT
CDR3 protein: CAAQGIRADTQYF

J gene: TRBJ2-7
CDR3 length: 15
V gene: TRBV7-2
clone size: .
D gene: .
CDR3 DNA: TGTGCCAGCAGCCTTCGGGAAGGGGTGGACTACGAGCAGTACTTC
CDR3 protein: CASSLREGVDYEQYF

J gene: TRBJ2-3
CDR3 length: 13
V gene: TRBV18
clone size: .
D gene: .
CDR3 DNA: TGTGCCAGCTCGCCGACAGATTCTAATACGCAGTATTTT
CDR3 protein: CASSPTDSNTQYF

J gene: TRBJ2-3
CDR3 length: 13
V gene: TRBV7-9
clone size: .
D gene: .
CDR3 DNA: TGTGCCAGCAGCTCAAGCGAGAATAGCCGGCCGTATTTT
CDR3 protein: CASSSSENSRPYF